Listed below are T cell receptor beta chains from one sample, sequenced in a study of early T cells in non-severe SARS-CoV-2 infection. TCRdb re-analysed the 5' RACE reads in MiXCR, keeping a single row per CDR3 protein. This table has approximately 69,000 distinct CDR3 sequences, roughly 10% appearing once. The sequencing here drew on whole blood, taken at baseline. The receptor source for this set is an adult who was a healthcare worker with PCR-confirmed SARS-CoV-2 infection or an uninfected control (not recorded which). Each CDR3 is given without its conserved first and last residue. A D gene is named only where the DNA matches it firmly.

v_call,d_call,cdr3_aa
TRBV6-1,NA,ASSAAGAALNYGYT
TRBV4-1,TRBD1,ASSPGTGPATDTQY
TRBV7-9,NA,ASSLTTSATDTQY
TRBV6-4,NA,ASREGDTQY
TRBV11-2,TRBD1,ASSSLQGTSYEQY
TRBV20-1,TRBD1,SARWALTGESGELF
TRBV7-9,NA,ASSPSVSGDEKLF
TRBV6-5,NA,ASSYGQHSTDTQY
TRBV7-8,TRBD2,ASSLVGTTTDTQY
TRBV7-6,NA,ASSAGQYSYEQY
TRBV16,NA,ASSNGRLSEQY
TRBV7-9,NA,ASSHNTDTQY
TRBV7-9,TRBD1,ASSHSDRDTEAF
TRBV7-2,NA,ASSLVNPGELF
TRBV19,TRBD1,ASKTGSNQPQH
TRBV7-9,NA,ASSLGLGNQPQH
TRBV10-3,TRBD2,AIKNRAGLETDTQY
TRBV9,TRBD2,ASSVVAGVQETQY
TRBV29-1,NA,SVYSPDTQY
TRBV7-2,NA,ASSWGTPNTGELF
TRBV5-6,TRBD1,ASNFNRGNNSPLH
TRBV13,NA,ASSFDSYEQY
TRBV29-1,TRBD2,SVVRREAYNEQF
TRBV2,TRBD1,ASSVGTGLRFTEAF
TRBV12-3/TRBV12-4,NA,ASNRQAMNTEAF
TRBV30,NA,AWSVNGQSNQPQH